A single sample gave rise to the 4 T cell receptor beta chains below, sequenced in a study of blood T cell repertoires in COVID-19. The table came from immunoSEQ multiplex PCR; TCRdb's copy has only in-frame clones and leaves some out. The data contain around 370,000 clones, about 89% of them seen just once; the ten biggest clones take up under 6.5%. Sequencing used peripheral blood. The receptors shown here come from a woman in her forties or fifties with COVID-19, enrolled during active disease.

Here the CDR3 reads CASSLDTGSAYGYTF. The CDR3 DNA reads TGTGCCAGCAGCTTAGATACAGGGTCGGCCTATGGCTACACCTTC. V gene TRBV11-3 combines with J gene TRBJ1-2; D is perhaps TRBD1 (6 bases). CDR3 length: 15 amino acids. The V end lost 0 bases, the J end lost 4 bases, and 12 bases lay between the germline ends. In germline, CDR1 is SGHNT, CDR2 YENEEA.

The V call is TRBV6-5, the J call TRBJ2-5; maybe TRBD2 (6 bases). V gave up 5 bases and J gave up 10 bases, with 20 bases separating them. CDR3 length: 14 residues. Germline CDR1 reads MNHEY; CDR2 reads SVGAGI. CDR3 nucleotides: TGTGCCAGCAGTCTGGGACTGACATCGATTGTCCAGTACTTC. This gives the protein CASSLGLTSIVQYF.

The chain recombines TRBV3-1 (or the pseudogene TRBV3-2) with TRBJ2-1; 9 bases map to TRBD1. V shed 3 bases, J shed 8 bases, and the junction held 5 bases outside the gene matches. The CDR3 totals 14 residues. The V gene's germline CDR1 is LGHDT and CDR2 YNNKEL (reference sequence). The CDR3 DNA sequence: TGTGCCAGCAGCCACGGGACAGGGAAGGATGAGCAGTTCTTC. Translated: CASSHGTGKDEQFF.

This clone has at least ten counts. The chain couples TRBV7-8 to TRBJ1-1, with TRBD1 matching 10 bases. The germline CDR1 and CDR2 sequences are SGHVS and FQNEAQ. Trimming at V came to 6 bases and at J to 5 bases, leaving 9 bases not matched to a gene. The CDR3 extends over 15 amino acids. The CDR3 loop reads CASSSTGGRGTEAFF. CDR3 sequence (DNA): TGTGCCAGCAGTTCGACAGGGGGCAGGGGGACTGAAGCTTTCTTT.